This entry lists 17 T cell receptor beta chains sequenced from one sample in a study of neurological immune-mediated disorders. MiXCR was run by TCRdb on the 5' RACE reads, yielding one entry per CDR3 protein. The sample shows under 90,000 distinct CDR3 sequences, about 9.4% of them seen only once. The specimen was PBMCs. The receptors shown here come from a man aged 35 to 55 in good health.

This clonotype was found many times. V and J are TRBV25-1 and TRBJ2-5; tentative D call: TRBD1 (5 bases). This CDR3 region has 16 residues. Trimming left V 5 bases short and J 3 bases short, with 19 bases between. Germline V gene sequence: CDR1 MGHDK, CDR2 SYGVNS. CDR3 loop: CASSSRTVPREETQYF. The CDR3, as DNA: TGTGCCAGCAGTTCGCGGACGGTCCCCAGGGAAGAGACCCAGTACTTC.

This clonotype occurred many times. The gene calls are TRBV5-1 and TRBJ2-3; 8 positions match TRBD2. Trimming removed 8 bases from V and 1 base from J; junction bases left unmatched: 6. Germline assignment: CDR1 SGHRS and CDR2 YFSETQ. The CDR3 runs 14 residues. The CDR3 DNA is TGCGCCAGTAAGCGGGAGTCAGGCACAGATACGCAGTATTTT. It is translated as CASKRESGTDTQYF.

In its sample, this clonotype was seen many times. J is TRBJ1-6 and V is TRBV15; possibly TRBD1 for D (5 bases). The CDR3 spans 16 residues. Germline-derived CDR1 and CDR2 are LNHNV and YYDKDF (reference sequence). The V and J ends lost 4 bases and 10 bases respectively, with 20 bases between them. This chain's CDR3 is CATSTPRRTPGSPLHF. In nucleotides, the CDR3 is TGTGCCACCAGCACCCCGAGGAGGACACCGGGGTCACCCCTCCACTTT.

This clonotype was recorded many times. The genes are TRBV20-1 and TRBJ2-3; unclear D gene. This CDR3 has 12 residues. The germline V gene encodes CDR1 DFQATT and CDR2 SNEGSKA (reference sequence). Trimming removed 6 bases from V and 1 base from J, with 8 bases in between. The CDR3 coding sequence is TGCAGTGCCCCCGAGCGCACAGATACGCAGTATTTT. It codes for CSAPERTDTQYF.

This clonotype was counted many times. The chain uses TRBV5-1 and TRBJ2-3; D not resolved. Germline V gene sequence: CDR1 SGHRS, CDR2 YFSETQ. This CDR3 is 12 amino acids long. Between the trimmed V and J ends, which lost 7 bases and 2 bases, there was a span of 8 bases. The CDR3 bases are TGCGCCAGCGCTAGGAACACAGATACGCAGTATTTT. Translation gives CASARNTDTQYF.

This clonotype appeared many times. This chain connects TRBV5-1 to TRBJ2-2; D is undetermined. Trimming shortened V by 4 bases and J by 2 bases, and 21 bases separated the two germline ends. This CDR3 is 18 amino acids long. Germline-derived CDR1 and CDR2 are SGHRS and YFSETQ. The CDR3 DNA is TGCGCCAGCAGCAACGACCGGGTCTACACCGTAAACACCGGGGAGCTGTTTTTT. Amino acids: CASSNDRVYTVNTGELFF.

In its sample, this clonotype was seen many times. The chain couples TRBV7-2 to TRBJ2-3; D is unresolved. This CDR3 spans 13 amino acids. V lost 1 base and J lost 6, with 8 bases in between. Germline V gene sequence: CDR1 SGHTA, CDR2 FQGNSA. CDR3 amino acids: CASSLDAGDTQYF. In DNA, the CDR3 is TGTGCCAGCAGCTTAGACGCAGGCGATACGCAGTATTTT.

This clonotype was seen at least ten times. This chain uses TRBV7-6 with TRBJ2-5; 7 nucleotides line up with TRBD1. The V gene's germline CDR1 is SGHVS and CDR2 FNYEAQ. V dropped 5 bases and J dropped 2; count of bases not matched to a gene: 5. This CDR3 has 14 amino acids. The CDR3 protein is CASSLPGGQETQYF. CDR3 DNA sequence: TGTGCCAGCAGCCTCCCAGGGGGTCAAGAGACCCAGTACTTC. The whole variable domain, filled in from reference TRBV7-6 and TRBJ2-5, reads GAGVSQSPRYKVTKRGQDVALRCDPISGHVSLYWYRQALGQGPEFLTYFNYEAQQDKSGLPNDRFSAERPEGSISTLTIQRTEQRDSAMYRCASSLPGGQETQYFGPGTRLLVL.

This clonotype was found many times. The CDR3: CAISEGEAGIQHF. The CDR3 DNA reads TGTGCCATCAGTGAGGGGGAGGCCGGGATTCAGCATTTT. This sequence joins TRBV10-3 and TRBJ1-5; D ambiguous. The germline V and J ends were trimmed by 2 bases and 13 bases, with 15 bases remaining between them. The CDR3 consists of 13 residues. The germline V gene encodes CDR1 ENHRY and CDR2 SYGVKD.

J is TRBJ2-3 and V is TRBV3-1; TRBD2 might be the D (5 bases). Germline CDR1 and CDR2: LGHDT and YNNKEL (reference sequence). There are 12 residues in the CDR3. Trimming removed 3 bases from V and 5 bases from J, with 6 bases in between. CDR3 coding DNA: TGTGCCAGCAGCCAGGAGGTAGATACGCAGTATTTT. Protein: CASSQEVDTQYF.

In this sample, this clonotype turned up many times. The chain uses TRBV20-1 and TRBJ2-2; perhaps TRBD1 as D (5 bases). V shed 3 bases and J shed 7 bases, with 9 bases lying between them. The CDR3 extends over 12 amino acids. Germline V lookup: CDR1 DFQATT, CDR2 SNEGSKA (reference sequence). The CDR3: CSARGRNGELFF. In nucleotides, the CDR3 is TGCAGTGCTAGGGGGCGGAACGGGGAGCTGTTTTTT.

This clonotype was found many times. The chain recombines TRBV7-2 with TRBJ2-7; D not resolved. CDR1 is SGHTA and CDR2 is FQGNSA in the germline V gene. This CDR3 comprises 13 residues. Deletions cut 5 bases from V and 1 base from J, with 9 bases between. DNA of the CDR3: TGTGCCAGCAGCCCGACTCATTCCTACGAGCAGTACTTC. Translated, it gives CASSPTHSYEQYF.

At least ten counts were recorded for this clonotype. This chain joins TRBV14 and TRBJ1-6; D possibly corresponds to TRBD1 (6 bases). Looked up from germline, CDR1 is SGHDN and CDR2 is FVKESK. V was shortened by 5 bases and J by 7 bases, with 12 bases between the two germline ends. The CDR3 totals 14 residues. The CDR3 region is CASSMGDRNSPLHF. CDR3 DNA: TGTGCCAGCAGCATGGGCGACAGGAATTCACCCCTCCACTTT.

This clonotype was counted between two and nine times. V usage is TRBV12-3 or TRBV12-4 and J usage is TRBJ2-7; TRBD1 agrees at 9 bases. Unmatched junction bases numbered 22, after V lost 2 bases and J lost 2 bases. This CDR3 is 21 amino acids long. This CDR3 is CASSLPGYRGREDSSTYEQYF. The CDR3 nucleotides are TGTGCCAGCAGTTTACCGGGTTACAGGGGGCGCGAGGATTCTTCGACCTACGAGCAGTACTTC.

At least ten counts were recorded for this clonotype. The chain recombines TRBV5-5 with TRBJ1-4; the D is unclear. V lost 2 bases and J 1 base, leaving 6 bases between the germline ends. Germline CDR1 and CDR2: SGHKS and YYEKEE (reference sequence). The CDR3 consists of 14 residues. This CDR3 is CASSFEGTNEKLFF. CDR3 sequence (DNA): TGTGCCAGCAGCTTCGAAGGAACTAATGAAAAACTGTTTTTT.

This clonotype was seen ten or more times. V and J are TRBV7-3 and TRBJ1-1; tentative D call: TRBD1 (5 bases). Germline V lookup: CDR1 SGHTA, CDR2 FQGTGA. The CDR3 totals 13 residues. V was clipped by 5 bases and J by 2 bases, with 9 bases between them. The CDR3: CASSKTVNTEAFF. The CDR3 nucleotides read TGTGCCAGCAGCAAGACAGTAAACACTGAAGCTTTCTTT. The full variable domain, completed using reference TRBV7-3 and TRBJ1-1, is GAGVSQTPSNKVTEKGKYVELRCDPISGHTALYWYRQSLGQGPEFLIYFQGTGAADDSGLPNDRFFAVRPEGSVSTLKIQRTERGDSAVYLCASSKTVNTEAFFGQGTRLTVV.

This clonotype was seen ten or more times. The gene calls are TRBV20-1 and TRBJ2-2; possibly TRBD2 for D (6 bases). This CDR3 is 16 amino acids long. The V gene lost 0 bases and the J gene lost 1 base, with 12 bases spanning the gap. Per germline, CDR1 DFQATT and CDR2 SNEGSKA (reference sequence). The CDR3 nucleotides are TGCAGTGCTAGAGATGAGGGAGCGGGGAACACCGGGGAGCTGTTTTTT. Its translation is CSARDEGAGNTGELFF.